The 25 T cell receptor beta chains presented below share a single source sample, sequenced in a study of blood T cells in healthy people across ages. Then a second PCR, running about 6 to 12 cycles, was carried out with a sample-barcoded 5' primer and a J-beta primer mix. TCRdb independently ran MiXCR on the 5' RACE reads; one entry per CDR3 protein. The sample gives 1.5 million to 2 million distinct CDR3 sequences, roughly 32% of which show up once; about 11% is in the top ten. Sample: blood. The source of these receptors is a woman under 40 in good health.

The chain couples TRBV29-1 to TRBJ1-1; no reliable D call. Trimming shortened V by 6 bases and J by 0 bases, and 11 bases separated the two germline ends. Germline V gives CDR1 SQVTM, CDR2 ANQGSEA. The CDR3 spans 13 residues. The CDR3 is CSVEDGVNTEAFF. CDR3 bases: TGCAGCGTGGAGGACGGTGTGAACACTGAAGCTTTCTTT. The entire variable domain, with the rest obtained from reference TRBV29-1 and TRBJ1-1, is as follows: SAVISQKPSRDICQRGTSLTIQCQVDSQVTMMFWYRQQPGQSLTLIATANQGSEATYESGFVIDKFPISRPNLTFSTLTVSNMSPEDSSIYLCSVEDGVNTEAFFGQGTRLTVV.

This clonotype was picked up a small number of times. The rearrangement joins TRBV27 to TRBJ2-1; 12 bases are shared with TRBD2. The CDR3 sequence is 16 residues long. After removal of 5 bases from V and 8 bases from J, the junction contained 10 bases not matched to a gene. Germline V CDR1 and CDR2: MNHEY, SMNVEV (reference sequence). DNA for the CDR3: TGTGCCAGCAGTAGTTCTAGCGGGGGGGCCGCTTATGAGCAGTTCTTC. Its translation: CASSSSSGGAAYEQFF.

The chain links TRBV2 to TRBJ1-5, with D possibly matching TRBD1 (5 bases). CDR3 length: 14 amino acids. The germline CDR1 and CDR2 sequences are SNHLY and FYNNEI. The V and J ends lost 7 bases and 3 bases respectively, with 13 bases between them. The CDR3 DNA reads as TGTGCCAGCACGAGCAGGGAGTTCAATCAGCCCCAGCATTTT. Its translation is CASTSREFNQPQHF. The full variable domain, its missing parts supplied by reference TRBV2 and TRBJ1-5, is EPEVTQTPSHQVTQMGQEVILRCVPISNHLYFYWYRQILGQKVEFLVSFYNNEISEKSEIFDDQFSVERPDGSNFTLKIRSTKLEDSAMYFCASTSREFNQPQHFGDGTRLSIL.

The chain links TRBV4-1 to TRBJ1-1, with D possibly being TRBD1 (6 bases). Germline V gene sequence: CDR1 MGHRA, CDR2 YSYEKL. The CDR3 is 15 residues long. The CDR3 sequence: CAVSPGATMNTEAFF. The CDR3, as DNA: TGCGCAGTCTCTCCAGGGGCGACGATGAACACTGAAGCTTTCTTT.

In this sample, this clonotype turned up many times. V usage is TRBV29-1 and J usage is TRBJ1-4; D might be TRBD1 (5 bases). Per the germline V gene, CDR1 is SQVTM and CDR2 is ANQGSEA. Between the trimmed V and J ends, which lost 5 bases and 3 bases, there was a span of 16 bases. The CDR3 runs 15 residues. As DNA, the CDR3 is TGCAGCGTTTATCCAGGGACTGGGGCTAATGAAAAACTGTTTTTT. This gives the protein CSVYPGTGANEKLFF. Full variable domain (outside the CDR3, taken from reference TRBV29-1 and TRBJ1-4): SAVISQKPSRDICQRGTSLTIQCQVDSQVTMMFWYRQQPGQSLTLIATANQGSEATYESGFVIDKFPISRPNLTFSTLTVSNMSPEDSSIYLCSVYPGTGANEKLFFGSGTQLSVL.

In its sample, this clonotype was seen a few times. The chain carries TRBV20-1 and TRBJ2-1; 10 bases are shared with TRBD2. This CDR3 is 14 amino acids long. The V segment lost 6 bases and the J segment 4 bases; nucleotides outside the gene matches: 6. Germline V gives CDR1 DFQATT, CDR2 SNEGSKA (reference sequence). As DNA, the CDR3 is TGCAGTGCCGACGGGACTAGCGTGTACAATGAGCAGTTCTTC. Translation: CSADGTSVYNEQFF.

This clonotype has more than one count but fewer than ten. The V call is TRBV5-6, the J call TRBJ1-2; 8 bases line up with TRBD1. V dropped 0 bases and J dropped 2; count of bases not matched to a gene: 3. The CDR3 has 15 amino acids. From germline, CDR1 is SGHDT and CDR2 YYEEEE. In DNA, the CDR3 is TGTGCCAGCAGCTTGGCCGCAGGGGGCAACTATGGCTACACCTTC. It yields the protein CASSLAAGGNYGYTF.

This clonotype was picked up a small number of times. This chain uses TRBV29-1 with TRBJ1-1; no reliable D call. V lost 4 bases and J lost 7, with 4 bases in between. Germline V gene lookup returns CDR1 SQVTM and CDR2 ANQGSEA. The CDR3 has 9 residues. The CDR3 DNA reads TGCAGCGTTGGGGGTGAAGCTTTCTTT. Its protein product is CSVGGEAFF.

A few counts support this clonotype. The CDR3: CASSPSLAGELGEQFF. Written as DNA, the CDR3 is TGTGCCAGCAGCCCCTCGTTGGCGGGAGAGTTGGGTGAGCAGTTCTTC. The J gene is TRBJ2-1, the V gene TRBV12-3 or TRBV12-4, with TRBD2 identical over 7 bases. The CDR3 is 16 residues long. V was clipped by 6 bases and J by 9 bases; unmatched bases: 17.

Only a few counts were recorded for this clonotype. The chain uses TRBV6-1 and TRBJ2-5, with D possibly TRBD1 on 6 matching bases. The assigned J gene may be wrong: the sequence end matches TRBJ2-7 better. CDR1 and CDR2 from the germline V gene are MNHNS and SASEGT. This CDR3 spans 16 amino acids. The CDR3 DNA reads TGTGCCAGCAGTGATACCGGACAGCGTTGGGCCTACGAGCAGTACTTC. This encodes CASSDTGQRWAYEQYF.

The genes are TRBV2 and TRBJ1-2, with D uncertain. The germline gives CDR1 SNHLY, CDR2 FYNNEI. V dropped 2 bases and J dropped 6 bases, with 10 bases sitting between them. The CDR3 has 13 amino acids. The CDR3 DNA is TGTGCCAGCAGTGAATCGAACAGCCATGGCTACACCTTC. Its translation: CASSESNSHGYTF.

The chain uses TRBV7-8 and TRBJ2-7; possibly TRBD1 for D (6 bases). Germline V gives CDR1 SGHVS, CDR2 FQNEAQ. V was shortened by 2 bases and J by 7 bases, with 12 bases between the two germline ends. This CDR3 comprises 13 residues. CDR3 in DNA: TGTGCCAGCAGCTTAAAAACAGGGCCAGAGCAGTACTTC. It yields the protein CASSLKTGPEQYF.

This clonotype was detected a few times. The chain combines TRBV9 with TRBJ2-5, with a possible D match to TRBD2 (7 bases). The ends were cut back, 4 bases at V and 5 bases at J, with 30 bases in the middle. The V gene's germline CDR1 is SGDLS and CDR2 YYNGEE. This CDR3 is built from 19 residues. The CDR3 nucleotides are TGTGCCAGCAGCTTCCCACGGGCGGGGGCTTCAAACCAGGGGGAGACCCAGTACTTC. Its translation is CASSFPRAGASNQGETQYF.

This clonotype was counted a few times. V and J are TRBV2 and TRBJ2-7; TRBD1 might be the D (6 bases). The length of the CDR3 is 14 residues. V shed 7 bases and J shed 0 bases, with 13 bases lying between them. Germline V CDR1 and CDR2: SNHLY, FYNNEI. The CDR3 bases are TGTGCCAGCAATTTCAACAGGGTCTCCTACGAGCAGTACTTC. Residues: CASNFNRVSYEQYF.

CDR3 region: CASSLGPPSDEQYF. CDR3 in DNA: TGTGCCAGCAGCTTAGGTCCCCCTTCCGACGAGCAGTACTTC. This sequence joins TRBV7-9 and TRBJ2-7; D is unclear. The ends were cut back, 1 base at V and 5 bases at J, with 12 bases in the middle. CDR3 size: 14 residues. Germline lookup yields CDR1 SEHNR and CDR2 FQNEAQ (reference sequence).

The chain uses TRBV3-1 and TRBJ2-1, with 8 bases lining up with TRBD1. Trimming at V came to 4 bases and at J to 5 bases, leaving 4 bases not matched to a gene. This CDR3 has 14 amino acids. Germline V gene lookup returns CDR1 LGHDT and CDR2 YNNKEL (reference sequence). The CDR3 region has the DNA TGTGCCAGCAGCCCAACGACAGGGGACAATGAGCAGTTCTTC. Translation: CASSPTTGDNEQFF.

This clonotype has ten or more counts. The V call is TRBV20-1, the J call TRBJ2-5; TRBD2 might be the D (7 bases). The CDR3 has 15 residues. Trimming cost V 2 bases and J 0 bases, with 13 bases left between them. Germline values: CDR1 DFQATT, CDR2 SNEGSKA (reference sequence). The CDR3 here is CSARRGGGNQETQYF. DNA of the CDR3: TGCAGTGCTAGACGCGGCGGGGGCAACCAAGAGACCCAGTACTTC.

This clonotype was recorded a few times. The chain couples TRBV6-1 to TRBJ2-6, with D hard to call. Between the trimmed V and J ends, which lost 9 bases and 1 base, there was a span of 16 bases. There are 16 residues in the CDR3. Germline loops: CDR1 MNHNS, CDR2 SASEGT. CDR3 DNA: TGTGCCAGTCGGGTGGTGGCCAAATCTGGGGCCAACGTCCTGACTTTC. Translating gives CASRVVAKSGANVLTF.

A few counts support this clonotype. This chain uses TRBV3-1 with TRBJ1-2; maybe TRBD1 (5 bases). Looked up from germline, CDR1 is LGHDT and CDR2 is YNNKEL (reference sequence). The CDR3 runs to 15 residues. The ends were cut back, 3 bases at V and 8 bases at J, with 19 bases in the middle. CDR3 sequence: CASSQGRDYLGGYTF. The DNA of the CDR3 is TGTGCCAGCAGCCAGGGCAGGGACTATTTAGGGGGCTACACCTTC.

This chain joins TRBV30 and TRBJ2-5; TRBD2 matches 7 bases. V dropped 0 bases and J dropped 5; count of bases not matched to a gene: 3. The CDR3 totals 13 residues. The V gene's germline CDR1 is GTSNPN and CDR2 SVGIG (reference sequence). This CDR3 is CAWSVLSGETQYF. The CDR3 region has the DNA TGTGCCTGGAGTGTGCTTAGCGGGGAGACCCAGTACTTC.

This chain links TRBV18 with TRBJ2-1; D is uncertain. Looked up from germline, CDR1 is KGHSH and CDR2 is LQKENI. The V end was cut by 6 bases, the J end by 7 bases, with 16 bases between. This CDR3 is built from 14 residues. The CDR3 DNA sequence: TGTGCCAGCTCGCCTTACAATGGGGAAAATGAGCAGTTCTTC. The encoded protein is CASSPYNGENEQFF.

The table lists this clonotype with a few counts. The J gene is TRBJ2-1, the V gene TRBV5-1; 8 bases align to TRBD1. This CDR3 contains 16 residues. J was trimmed by 12 bases and V by 1 base; bases with no gene match: 15. CDR1 SGHRS and CDR2 YFSETQ come from the germline V gene. The CDR3 spells CASSLLGTGEPLGQFF. The CDR3 DNA reads as TGCGCCAGCAGCTTGTTAGGGACAGGCGAACCCTTGGGGCAGTTCTTC.

J is TRBJ2-1 and V is TRBV2; the D call may be TRBD1 or TRBD2 (5 bases each). This CDR3 comprises 10 residues. Per the germline V gene, CDR1 is SNHLY and CDR2 is FYNNEI. CDR3 coding DNA: TGTGCGAGGCGAGGGACTGAGCAGTTCTTC. Translation: CARRGTEQFF.

Here the CDR3 DNA reads TGCAGCGTGAGGGACGGAGGCACAGATACGCAGTATTTT. This encodes CSVRDGGTDTQYF. The V call is TRBV29-1, the J call TRBJ2-3; D may match TRBD1 or TRBD2 (5 bases each). V lost 6 bases, J lost 1 base, and 11 bases lay in between. The CDR3 runs to 13 residues. Germline CDR1 reads SQVTM; CDR2 reads ANQGSEA.

CDR3 bases: TGTGCCAGCAGCACCGTCGGGGGCGGTGGGGCGCAGTATTTT. Protein: CASSTVGGGGAQYF. The rearrangement joins TRBV5-6 to TRBJ2-3, with D perhaps being TRBD1 or TRBD2 (6 bases each). Germline V lookup: CDR1 SGHDT, CDR2 YYEEEE. V shed 4 bases and J shed 10 bases, with 19 bases lying between them. The CDR3 covers 14 residues. The whole variable domain, remainder taken from reference TRBV5-6 and TRBJ2-3, is DAGVTQSPTHLIKTRGQQVTLRCSPKSGHDTVSWYQQALGQGPQFIFQYYEEEERQRGNFPDRFSGHQFPNYSSELNVNALLLGDSALYLCASSTVGGGGAQYFGPGTRLTVL.